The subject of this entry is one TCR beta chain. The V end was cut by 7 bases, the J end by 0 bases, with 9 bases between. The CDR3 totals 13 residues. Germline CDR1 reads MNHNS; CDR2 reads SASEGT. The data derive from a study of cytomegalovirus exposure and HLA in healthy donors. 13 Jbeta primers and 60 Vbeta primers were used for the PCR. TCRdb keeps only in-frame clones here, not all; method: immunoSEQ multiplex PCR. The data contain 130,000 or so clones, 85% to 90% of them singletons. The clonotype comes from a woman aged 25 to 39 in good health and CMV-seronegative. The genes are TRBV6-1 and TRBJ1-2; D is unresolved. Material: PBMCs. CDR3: CASTESPNYGYTF. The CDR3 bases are TGTGCCAGCACGGAGAGCCCTAACTATGGCTACACCTTC.